The 16 T cell receptor beta chains below all came from one sample that was sequenced in a study of blood T cell dynamics during melanoma immunotherapy. Time point described: pre-treatment baseline. TCRdb's table, derived via immunoSEQ multiplex PCR, lists solely in-frame clones and lacks some. The repertoire holds 15,000 or so clones, with approximately 84% as singletons. The material was blood, obtained from a patient treated with checkpoint blockade. These receptors all stem from a human donor with melanoma.

The rearrangement uses TRBV7-9 and TRBJ1-1, with D uncertain. This CDR3 comprises 14 residues. In germline, CDR1 is SEHNR, CDR2 FQNEAQ (reference sequence). With 4 bases removed from V and 5 bases from J, the gap between germline ends came to 14 bases. In DNA form, the CDR3 reads TGTGCCAGCAGCTACCTCGGAGGGTCAACTGAAGCTTTCTTT. It codes for CASSYLGGSTEAFF. Complete variable domain (other parts from reference TRBV7-9 and TRBJ1-1): DTGVSQNPRHKITKRGQNVTFRCDPISEHNRLYWYRQTLGQGPEFLTYFQNEAQLEKSRLLSDRFSAERPKGSFSTLEIQRTEQGDSAMYLCASSYLGGSTEAFFGQGTRLTVV.

The gene calls are TRBV15 and TRBJ2-1; D call uncertain. CDR1 and CDR2 from the germline V gene are LNHNV and YYDKDF (reference sequence). V lost 0 bases, J lost 1 base, and 16 bases lay in between. The CDR3 has 18 amino acids. The CDR3 is CATSRDQAGSASYNEQFF. The CDR3 DNA is TGTGCCACCAGCAGAGATCAGGCTGGGTCCGCGTCCTACAATGAGCAGTTCTTC. Using reference TRBV15 and TRBJ2-1 for the parts outside the CDR3, the full variable domain is DAMVIQNPRYQVTQFGKPVTLSCSQTLNHNVMYWYQQKSSQAPKLLFHYYDKDFNNEADTPDNFQSRRPNTSFCFLDIRSPGLGDTAMYLCATSRDQAGSASYNEQFFGPGTRLTVL.

Points on this clone: An end of the junction differs from the germline gene, which may be a read error. V is TRBV4-1 and J is TRBJ1-1; D is ambiguous. Germline CDR1 and CDR2: MGHRA and YSYEKL. The length of the CDR3 is 13 residues. The CDR3 nucleotides read TGCGCCAGCAGCCAAGATTTTTTTCGTCAGCATATATTT. As protein: CASSQDFFRQHIF.

The chain joins TRBV28 to TRBJ2-3, with 12 bases lining up with TRBD2. Germline trimming cut 2 bases from V and 4 bases from J; bases unmatched to any gene: 4. The CDR3 sequence is 16 residues long. Per germline, CDR1 MDHEN and CDR2 SYDVKM. CDR3 coding DNA: TGTGCCAGCAGTTTAGGTGCTAGCGGGAGGGCAGATACGCAGTATTTT. It translates to CASSLGASGRADTQYF.

The chain has TRBV28 and TRBJ2-7; 8 nucleotides agree with TRBD1. This CDR3 is built from 17 residues. Per the germline V gene, CDR1 is MDHEN and CDR2 is SYDVKM. The ends lost 2 bases at V and 2 bases at J; junction bases unmatched: 11. The CDR3 nucleotides are TGTGCCAGCAGTTTACAGGGGGCCGGCGTCTTTACCTACGAGCAGTACTTC. Translated: CASSLQGAGVFTYEQYF.

The chain combines TRBV21-1 with TRBJ1-5. TRBV21-1 is marked as a pseudogene. The CDR3 covers 14 residues. In nucleotides, the CDR3 is TGTGCCAGCAGCCAGGGGGGGGCGGGTCAGCCCCAGCATTTT. This gives the protein CASSQGGAGQPQHF.

The chain links TRBV7-2 to TRBJ2-3; TRBD2 aligns across 11 bases. Germline V lookup: CDR1 SGHTA, CDR2 FQGNSA. The CDR3 runs 16 residues. The trim removed 0 bases at V and 4 bases at J, leaving 3 bases unmatched. The CDR3 reads CASSLASGRVSDTQYF. The CDR3 DNA is TGTGCCAGCAGCTTAGCTAGCGGGAGGGTTTCAGATACGCAGTATTTT.

The chain employs TRBV29-1 and TRBJ2-7, with D unresolved. The CDR3 is made up of 11 amino acids. Germline V gene lookup returns CDR1 SQVTM and CDR2 ANQGSEA. The germline V and J ends were trimmed by 6 bases and 2 bases, with 8 bases remaining between them. The CDR3 region has the DNA TGCAGCGTGACGGTGACCTACGAGCAGTACTTC. It encodes CSVTVTYEQYF.

V and J are TRBV27 and TRBJ2-1, with 9 bases matching TRBD2. The CDR3 totals 15 residues. The germline V gene encodes CDR1 MNHEY and CDR2 SMNVEV (reference sequence). V shed 2 bases and J 12 bases; nucleotides not matched to a gene: 11. This CDR3 reads CASSLELRGGRGQFF. The DNA for the CDR3 is TGTGCCAGCAGTTTAGAGTTGCGGGGGGGCAGGGGGCAGTTCTTC.

The gene calls are TRBV2 and TRBJ1-1, with D perhaps TRBD1 (5 bases). CDR1 and CDR2 (germline): SNHLY, FYNNEI. The CDR3 runs 15 residues. V shed 7 bases and J shed 6 bases, with 21 bases lying between them. The CDR3: CASISRSAGNSEAFF. The DNA of the CDR3 is TGTGCCAGCATATCGAGGTCTGCAGGGAATTCTGAAGCTTTCTTT.

The chain has TRBV28 and TRBJ2-3; possibly TRBD2 for D (7 bases). The V end was cut by 2 bases, the J end by 7 bases, with 13 bases between. CDR1 and CDR2 from the germline V gene are MDHEN and SYDVKM. The CDR3 runs 14 residues. CDR3 bases: TGTGCCAGCAGTTTAAACCGGGGGGCGAATACGCAGTATTTT. It translates to CASSLNRGANTQYF.

The J gene is TRBJ2-1, the V gene TRBV6-4; D is undetermined. Per the germline V gene, CDR1 is MRHNA and CDR2 is SNTAGT. The CDR3 extends over 12 amino acids. The ends were cut back, 0 bases at V and 3 bases at J, with 0 bases in the middle. In DNA form, the CDR3 reads TGTGCCAGCAGTGACTCCTACAATGAGCAGTTCTTC. Residues: CASSDSYNEQFF.

The genes are TRBV27 and TRBJ1-5, with 10 bases identical to TRBD1. Trimming cost V 0 bases and J 0 bases; bases outside gene matches: 11. CDR1 and CDR2 from the germline V gene are MNHEY and SMNVEV (reference sequence). This CDR3 comprises 20 residues. CDR3 nucleotides: TGTGCCAGCAGTTTATCGCCGGGACAGGGGCATTCTTATAGCAATCAGCCCCAGCATTTT. Residues: CASSLSPGQGHSYSNQPQHF.

The rearrangement joins TRBV15 to TRBJ2-1; no clear D gene. The CDR3 covers 15 residues. CDR1 is LNHNV and CDR2 is YYDKDF in the germline V gene (reference sequence). V was cut by 0 bases and J by 8 bases, with 14 bases left in between. Written as DNA, the CDR3 is TGTGCCACCAGCAGAGATGAACAGCCCACCGATGAGCAGTTCTTC. This gives the protein CATSRDEQPTDEQFF.

The V call is TRBV19, the J call TRBJ2-3, with a weak D call TRBD2 (6 bases). Germline lookup yields CDR1 LNHDA and CDR2 SQIVND (reference sequence). V was pared by 3 bases and J by 0 bases, with 16 bases between. The CDR3 length is 17 residues. DNA of the CDR3: TGTGCCAGTAGTATTAGGATCCGGGAGACTAGCACAGATACGCAGTATTTT. As protein: CASSIRIRETSTDTQYF.

This chain uses TRBV7-2 with TRBJ2-7; D is uncertain. CDR1 is SGHTA and CDR2 is FQGNSA in the germline V gene. Trimming removed 1 base from V and 2 bases from J, with 12 bases in between. This CDR3 is built from 15 residues. DNA of the CDR3: TGTGCCAGCAGCTTAGAGTTAAGTCCTACCTACGAGCAGTACTTC. This encodes CASSLELSPTYEQYF.